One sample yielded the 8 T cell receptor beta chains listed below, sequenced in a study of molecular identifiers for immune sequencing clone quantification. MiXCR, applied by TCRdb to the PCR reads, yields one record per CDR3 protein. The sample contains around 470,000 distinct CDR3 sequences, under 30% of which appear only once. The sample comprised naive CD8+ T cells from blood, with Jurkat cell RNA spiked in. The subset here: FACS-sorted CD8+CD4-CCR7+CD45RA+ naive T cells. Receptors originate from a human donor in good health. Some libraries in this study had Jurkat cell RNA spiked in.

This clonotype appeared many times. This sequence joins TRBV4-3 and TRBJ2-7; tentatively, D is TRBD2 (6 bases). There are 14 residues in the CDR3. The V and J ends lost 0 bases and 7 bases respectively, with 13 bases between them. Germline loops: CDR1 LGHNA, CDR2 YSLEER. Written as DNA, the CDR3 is TGCGCCAGCAGCCAAGAGAGGGCAGGGAGGGAGCAGTACTTC. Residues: CASSQERAGREQYF.

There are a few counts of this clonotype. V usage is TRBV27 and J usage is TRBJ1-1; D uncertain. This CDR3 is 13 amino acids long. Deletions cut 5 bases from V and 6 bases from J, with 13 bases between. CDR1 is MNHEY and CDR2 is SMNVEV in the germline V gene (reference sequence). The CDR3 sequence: CASSPSRAAEAFF. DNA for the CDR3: TGTGCCAGCAGTCCCTCAAGGGCGGCTGAAGCTTTCTTT.

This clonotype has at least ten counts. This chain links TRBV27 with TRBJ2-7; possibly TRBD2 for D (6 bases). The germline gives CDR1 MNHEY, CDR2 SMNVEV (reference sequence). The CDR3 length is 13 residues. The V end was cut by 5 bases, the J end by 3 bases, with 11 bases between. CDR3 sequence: CASSRTGDYEQYF. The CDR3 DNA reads TGTGCCAGCAGTCGGACGGGAGACTACGAGCAGTACTTC.

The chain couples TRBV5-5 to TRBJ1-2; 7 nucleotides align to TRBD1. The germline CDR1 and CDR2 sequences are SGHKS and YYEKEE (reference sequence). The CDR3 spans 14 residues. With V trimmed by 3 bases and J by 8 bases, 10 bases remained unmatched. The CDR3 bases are TGTGCCAGCAGCTCCGGCGGGACAGCCCAGGGCTACACCTTC. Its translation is CASSSGGTAQGYTF.

In DNA, the CDR3 is TGTGCCAGCAGCTCGCGACGCCCGCGGGCCACCGGGGAGCTGTTTTTT. As protein: CASSSRRPRATGELFF. J is TRBJ2-2 and V is TRBV3-1, with TRBD2 as a possible D gene (5 bases). Germline V gives CDR1 LGHDT, CDR2 YNNKEL (reference sequence). The CDR3 runs 16 residues. Trimming stripped 5 bases from V and 4 bases from J, with 17 bases between.

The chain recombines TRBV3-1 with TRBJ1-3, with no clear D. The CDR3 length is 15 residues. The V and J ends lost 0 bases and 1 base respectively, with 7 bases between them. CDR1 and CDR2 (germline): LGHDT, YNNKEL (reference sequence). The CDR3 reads CASSQDPFSGNTIYF. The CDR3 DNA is TGTGCCAGCAGCCAAGATCCCTTTTCTGGAAACACCATATATTTT.

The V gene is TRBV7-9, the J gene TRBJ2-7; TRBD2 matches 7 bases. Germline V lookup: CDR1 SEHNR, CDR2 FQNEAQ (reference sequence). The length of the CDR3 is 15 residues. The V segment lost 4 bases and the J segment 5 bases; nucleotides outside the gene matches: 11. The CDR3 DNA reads TGTGCCAGCAGCTACGTGGCGGGAGCCCCACACGAGCAGTACTTC. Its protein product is CASSYVAGAPHEQYF.

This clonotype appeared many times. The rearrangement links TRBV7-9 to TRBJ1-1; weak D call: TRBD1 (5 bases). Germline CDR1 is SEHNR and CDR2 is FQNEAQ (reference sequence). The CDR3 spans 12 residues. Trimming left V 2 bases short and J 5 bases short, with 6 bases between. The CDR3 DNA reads TGTGCCAGCAGCTTAAGACAGACTGAAGCTTTCTTT. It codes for CASSLRQTEAFF.